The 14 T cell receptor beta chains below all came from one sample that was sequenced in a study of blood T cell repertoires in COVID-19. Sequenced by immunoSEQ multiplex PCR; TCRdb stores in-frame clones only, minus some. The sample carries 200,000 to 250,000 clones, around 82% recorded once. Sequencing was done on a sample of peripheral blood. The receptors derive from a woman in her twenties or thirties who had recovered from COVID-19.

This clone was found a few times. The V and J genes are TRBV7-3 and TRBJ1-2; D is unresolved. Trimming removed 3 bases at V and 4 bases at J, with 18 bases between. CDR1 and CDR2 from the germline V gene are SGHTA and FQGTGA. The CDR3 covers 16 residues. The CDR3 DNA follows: TGTGCCAGCAGCTTGACGGTTTGGCGGGGAACCTATGGCTACACCTTC. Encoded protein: CASSLTVWRGTYGYTF. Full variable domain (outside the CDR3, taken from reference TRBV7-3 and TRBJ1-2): GAGVSQTPSNKVTEKGKYVELRCDPISGHTALYWYRQSLGQGPEFLIYFQGTGAADDSGLPNDRFFAVRPEGSVSTLKIQRTERGDSAVYLCASSLTVWRGTYGYTFGSGTRLTVV.

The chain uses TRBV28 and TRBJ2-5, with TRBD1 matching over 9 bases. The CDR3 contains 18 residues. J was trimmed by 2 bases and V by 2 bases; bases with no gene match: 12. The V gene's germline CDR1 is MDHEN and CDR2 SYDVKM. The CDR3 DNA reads TGTGCCAGCAGTTTAGTTTTTCGGACAGGGGTACTTCAAGAGACCCAGTACTTC. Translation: CASSLVFRTGVLQETQYF.

In DNA form, the CDR3 reads TGTGCCAGCAGCGTTGGAGTCGGAGGATTGCACAATGAGCAGTTCTTC. Protein sequence: CASSVGVGGLHNEQFF. This chain connects TRBV9 to TRBJ2-1; a possible D gene is TRBD2 (5 bases). V was pared by 2 bases and J by 5 bases, with 17 bases between. This CDR3 is 16 amino acids long. Germline CDR1 is SGDLS and CDR2 is YYNGEE.

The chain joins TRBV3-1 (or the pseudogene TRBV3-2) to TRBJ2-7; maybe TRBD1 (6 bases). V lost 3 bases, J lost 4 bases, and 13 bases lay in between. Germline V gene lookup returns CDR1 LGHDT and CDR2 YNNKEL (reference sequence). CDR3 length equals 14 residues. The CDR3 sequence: CASSQNSQGYEQYF. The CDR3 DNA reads TGTGCCAGCAGCCAGAATTCACAGGGATACGAGCAGTACTTC.

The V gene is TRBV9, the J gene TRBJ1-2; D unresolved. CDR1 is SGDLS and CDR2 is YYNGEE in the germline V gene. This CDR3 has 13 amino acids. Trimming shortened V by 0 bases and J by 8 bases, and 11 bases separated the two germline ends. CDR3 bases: TGTGCCAGCAGCGTAGCTAACGAGGGAGGCTACACCTTC. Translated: CASSVANEGGYTF.

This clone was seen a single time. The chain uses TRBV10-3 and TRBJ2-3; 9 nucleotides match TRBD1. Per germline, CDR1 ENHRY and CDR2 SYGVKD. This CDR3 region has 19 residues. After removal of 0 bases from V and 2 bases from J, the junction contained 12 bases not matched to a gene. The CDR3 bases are TGTGCCATCAGTGAGTCGGGAGAACAGGGGGCGATAGTCACAGATACGCAGTATTTT. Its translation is CAISESGEQGAIVTDTQYF.

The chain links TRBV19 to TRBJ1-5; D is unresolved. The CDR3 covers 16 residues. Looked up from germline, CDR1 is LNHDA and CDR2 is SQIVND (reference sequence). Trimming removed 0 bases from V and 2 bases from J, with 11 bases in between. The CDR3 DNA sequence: TGTGCCAGTAGTATAGACCCGGAGGTAGGCAATCAGCCCCAGCATTTT. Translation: CASSIDPEVGNQPQHF.

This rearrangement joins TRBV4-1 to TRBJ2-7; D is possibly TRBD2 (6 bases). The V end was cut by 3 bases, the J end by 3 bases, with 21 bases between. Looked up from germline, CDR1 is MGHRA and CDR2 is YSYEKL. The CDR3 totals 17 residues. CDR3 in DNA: TGCGCCAGCAGCCAGGAAGTGGTAGCGGCCGGGGGCTACGAGCAGTACTTC. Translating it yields CASSQEVVAAGGYEQYF.

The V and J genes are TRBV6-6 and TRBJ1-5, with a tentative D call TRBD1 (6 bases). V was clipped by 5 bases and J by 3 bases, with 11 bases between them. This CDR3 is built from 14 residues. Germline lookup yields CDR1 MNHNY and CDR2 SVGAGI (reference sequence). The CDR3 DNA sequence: TGTGCCAGCAGTCCCGACAGGATCAATCAGCCCCAGCATTTT. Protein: CASSPDRINQPQHF.

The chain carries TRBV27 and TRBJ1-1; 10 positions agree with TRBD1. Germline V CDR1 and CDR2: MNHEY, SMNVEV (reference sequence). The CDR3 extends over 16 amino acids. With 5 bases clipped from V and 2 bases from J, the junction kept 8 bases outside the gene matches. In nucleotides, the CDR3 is TGTGCCAGCAGTCCCAGGGACAGGGGTTTTAACACTGAAGCTTTCTTT. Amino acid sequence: CASSPRDRGFNTEAFF.

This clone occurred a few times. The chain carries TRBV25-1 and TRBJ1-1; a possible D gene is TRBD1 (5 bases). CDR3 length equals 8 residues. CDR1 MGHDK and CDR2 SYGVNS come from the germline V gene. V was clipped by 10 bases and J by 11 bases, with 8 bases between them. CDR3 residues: CATHRAFF. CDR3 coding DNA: TGTGCCACACACAGGGCTTTCTTT.

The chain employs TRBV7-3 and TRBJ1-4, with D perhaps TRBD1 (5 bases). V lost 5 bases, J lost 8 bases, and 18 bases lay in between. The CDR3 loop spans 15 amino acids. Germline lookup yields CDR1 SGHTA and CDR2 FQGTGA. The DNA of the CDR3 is TGTGCCAGCAGCCCAGAACAGGTACAAGGAGAAAAACTGTTTTTT. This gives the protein CASSPEQVQGEKLFF.

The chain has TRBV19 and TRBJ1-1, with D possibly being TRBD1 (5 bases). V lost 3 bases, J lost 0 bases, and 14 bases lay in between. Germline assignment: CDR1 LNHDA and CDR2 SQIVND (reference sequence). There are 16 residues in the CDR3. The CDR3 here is CASSIGGGVMNTEAFF. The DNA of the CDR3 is TGTGCCAGTAGTATCGGGGGAGGGGTTATGAACACTGAAGCTTTCTTT. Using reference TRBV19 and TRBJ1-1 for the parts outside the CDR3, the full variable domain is DGGITQSPKYLFRKEGQNVTLSCEQNLNHDAMYWYRQDPGQGLRLIYYSQIVNDFQKGDIAEGYSVSREKKESFPLTVTSAQKNPTAFYLCASSIGGGVMNTEAFFGQGTRLTVV.

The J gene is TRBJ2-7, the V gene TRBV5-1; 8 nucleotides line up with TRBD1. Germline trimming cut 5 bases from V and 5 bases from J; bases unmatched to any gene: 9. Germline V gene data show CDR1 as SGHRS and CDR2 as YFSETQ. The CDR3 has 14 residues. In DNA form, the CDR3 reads TGCGCCAGCAGTCTGATCGGGACAGGAGACGAGCAGTACTTC. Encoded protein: CASSLIGTGDEQYF.